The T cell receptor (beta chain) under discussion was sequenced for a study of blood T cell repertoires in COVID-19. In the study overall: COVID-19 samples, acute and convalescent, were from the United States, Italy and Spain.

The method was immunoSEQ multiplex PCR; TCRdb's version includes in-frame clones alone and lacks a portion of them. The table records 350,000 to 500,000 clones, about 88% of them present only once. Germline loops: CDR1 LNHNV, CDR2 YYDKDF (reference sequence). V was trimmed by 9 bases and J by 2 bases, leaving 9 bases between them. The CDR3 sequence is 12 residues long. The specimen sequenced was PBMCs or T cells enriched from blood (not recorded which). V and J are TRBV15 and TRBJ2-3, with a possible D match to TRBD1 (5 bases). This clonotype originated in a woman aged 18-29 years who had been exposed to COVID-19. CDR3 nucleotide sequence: TGTGCCACTGGGGCCTCCACAGATACGCAGTATTTT. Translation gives CATGASTDTQYF.